Following are 20 T cell receptor beta chains from one sample sequenced in a study of T cell responses to AZD1222 COVID-19 vaccine (dated by TCRdb to 2020 to 2022). Libraries were made using the immunoSEQ multiplex PCR assay. The source is immuneACCESS, and TCRdb retained only in-frame sequences with V and J called. Part of the clones is not carried over; for the studies checked, unresolved V genes explain less than half of this, and the remainder is unexplained. The sample table holds around 110,000 clones, of which 85% to 95% were seen once. The ten largest clones add up to roughly 6% of the sample. In light of the paper, this sample's time point label describes: about 28 days (+/-7) after the second vaccine dose. The source material was peripheral blood, sampled 28 days after the second AZD1222 dose. The source is an adult who received the AZD1222 COVID-19 vaccine.

The chain is built from TRBV5-6 and TRBJ1-1, with D possibly matching TRBD1 (5 bases). Between the trimmed V and J ends, which lost 6 bases and 4 bases, there was a span of 10 bases. This CDR3 has 12 residues. Germline V lookup: CDR1 SGHDT, CDR2 YYEEEE. CDR3 DNA: TGTGCCAGCAACGGGGGGGGCACTGAAGCTTTCTTT. Encoded protein: CASNGGGTEAFF.

J is TRBJ1-6 and V is TRBV7-8, with TRBD1 matching over 9 bases. The length of the CDR3 is 15 residues. CDR1 is SGHVS, CDR2 FQNEAQ, per germline. Trimming removed 0 bases from V and 8 bases from J; junction bases left unmatched: 2. The CDR3: CASSLARTGDSPLHF. The CDR3 nucleotides read TGTGCCAGCAGCTTAGCGCGGACAGGGGATTCACCCCTCCACTTT.

This chain joins TRBV5-5 and TRBJ2-7; the D gene could be TRBD1 or TRBD2 (5 bases each). This CDR3 has 13 amino acids. The germline V and J ends were trimmed by 0 bases and 4 bases, with 8 bases remaining between them. Germline V lookup: CDR1 SGHKS, CDR2 YYEKEE (reference sequence). The CDR3 bases are TGTGCCAGCAGCTTGGCAGGGAGTTACGAGCAGTACTTC. The encoded protein is CASSLAGSYEQYF.

The rearrangement links TRBV2 to TRBJ1-3; TRBD1 might be the D (5 bases). V was clipped by 3 bases and J by 5 bases, with 8 bases between them. The CDR3 sequence is 13 residues long. Germline V lookup: CDR1 SNHLY, CDR2 FYNNEI. CDR3 loop: CASSDDRRNTIYF. DNA of the CDR3: TGTGCCAGCAGTGATGACAGAAGAAACACCATATATTTT.

The chain recombines TRBV28 with TRBJ1-3; the D is unclear. V gave up 4 bases and J gave up 2 bases, with 12 bases separating them. CDR3 size: 15 residues. Germline V lookup: CDR1 MDHEN, CDR2 SYDVKM. The CDR3 DNA sequence: TGTGCCAGCAGTTCCCCCAGTGGGACTGGAAACACCATATATTTT. It encodes CASSSPSGTGNTIYF.

The chain is built from TRBV19 and TRBJ2-7; 13 bases fit TRBD2. Per the germline V gene, CDR1 is LNHDA and CDR2 is SQIVND (reference sequence). This CDR3 has 17 residues. Trimming at V came to 4 bases and at J to 4 bases, leaving 10 bases not matched to a gene. CDR3 residues: CASSRPGLAGRPYEQYF. In DNA, the CDR3 is TGTGCCAGTAGTAGACCGGGACTAGCGGGGCGGCCTTACGAGCAGTACTTC.

This clone was detected once. CDR3 coding DNA: TGTGCCAGCATCAATGGGCAGGGTTTGAACACTGAAGCTTTCTTT. Its protein is CASINGQGLNTEAFF. V is TRBV25-1 and J is TRBJ1-1; D possibly corresponds to TRBD1 (5 bases). Trimming took 7 bases from V and 0 from J, leaving 15 bases between them. This CDR3 is 15 amino acids long. Germline values: CDR1 MGHDK, CDR2 SYGVNS.

The chain carries TRBV13 and TRBJ2-1; D may be TRBD1 (6 bases). This CDR3 region has 14 residues. The germline V gene encodes CDR1 PRHDT and CDR2 FYEKMQ (reference sequence). V lost 5 bases, J lost 9 bases, and 17 bases lay in between. The CDR3 sequence is CASSRRGARGEQFF. The CDR3 DNA follows: TGTGCCAGCAGCCGCAGGGGCGCCAGGGGTGAGCAGTTCTTC.

This chain joins TRBV5-1 and TRBJ1-6; 8 bases align to TRBD1. CDR1 and CDR2 from the germline V gene are SGHRS and YFSETQ. The V and J ends lost 4 bases and 7 bases, in that order; junction bases with no gene match: 7. This CDR3 comprises 15 residues. The CDR3 spells CASSPGQGLNSPLHF. CDR3 bases: TGCGCCAGCAGCCCTGGACAGGGTTTGAATTCACCCCTCCACTTT.

This chain links TRBV24-1 with TRBJ1-5; maybe TRBD1 (5 bases). V lost 8 bases to trimming and J lost 2 bases, with 9 bases between them. Germline V gene lookup returns CDR1 KGHDR and CDR2 SFDVKD. This CDR3 comprises 13 residues. This CDR3 is CATTAGRNQPQHF. CDR3 DNA sequence: TGTGCCACCACGGCAGGGCGCAATCAGCCCCAGCATTTT.

The chain couples TRBV21-1 to TRBJ2-3. TRBV21-1 is tagged as a pseudogene. CDR3 length: 18 amino acids. CDR3: CASSKVGKRESGTDTQYF. CDR3 nucleotides: TGTGCCAGCAGCAAAGTGGGGAAGCGAGAGTCAGGCACAGATACGCAGTATTTT.

The chain employs TRBV11-2 and TRBJ2-5, with 7 bases identical to TRBD2. Germline V lookup: CDR1 SGHAT, CDR2 FQNNGV. The CDR3 contains 16 residues. V shed 1 base, J shed 5 bases, and the junction held 10 bases outside the gene matches. The CDR3 region is CASSLGGGSSRETQYF. In DNA, the CDR3 is TGTGCCAGCAGCTTAGGCGGGGGAAGTTCGAGGGAGACCCAGTACTTC.

This clone occurred a few times. CDR3 nucleotides: TGCGCCAGCAGCGTAAGCATTACCGGGACTAGCGGCATCCTACCATACAATGAGCAGTTCTTC. Its translation: CASSVSITGTSGILPYNEQFF. The chain employs TRBV4-1 and TRBJ2-1, with TRBD2 matching 11 bases. The CDR3 spans 21 residues. Per the germline V gene, CDR1 is MGHRA and CDR2 is YSYEKL. After removal of 5 bases from V and 4 bases from J, the junction contained 22 bases not matched to a gene.

The J gene is TRBJ1-1, the V gene TRBV6-5; 9 nucleotides line up with TRBD1. The CDR3 runs to 15 residues. Germline values: CDR1 MNHEY, CDR2 SVGAGI. The junction had 6 bases not matched to a gene; V was cut back by 4 bases and J by 3 bases. CDR3 coding DNA: TGTGCCAGCAGTTTCCGACAGGGGGTTTACACTGAAGCTTTCTTT. Translating gives CASSFRQGVYTEAFF.

The chain uses TRBV11-2 and TRBJ1-6, with D tentatively TRBD1 (5 bases). Trimming took off 3 bases at V and 10 bases at J, with 13 bases between the two ends. CDR1 is SGHAT and CDR2 is FQNNGV in the germline V gene. The CDR3 is 14 residues long. The CDR3 protein is CASSFGGNGSPLHF. The CDR3 DNA reads as TGTGCCAGCAGCTTCGGGGGAAACGGGTCACCCCTCCACTTT.

The chain has TRBV29-1 and TRBJ1-2, with D possibly TRBD1 on 6 matching bases. In germline, CDR1 is SQVTM, CDR2 ANQGSEA. Trimming took 0 bases from V and 8 from J, leaving 16 bases between them. The CDR3 spans 14 residues. CDR3 loop: CSVEDGGAVDGYTF. CDR3 coding DNA: TGCAGCGTTGAAGATGGGGGGGCAGTGGACGGCTACACCTTC. Full variable domain (missing parts from reference TRBV29-1 and TRBJ1-2): SAVISQKPSRDICQRGTSLTIQCQVDSQVTMMFWYRQQPGQSLTLIATANQGSEATYESGFVIDKFPISRPNLTFSTLTVSNMSPEDSSIYLCSVEDGGAVDGYTFGSGTRLTVV.

V is TRBV6-4 and J is TRBJ1-2; D perhaps matches TRBD1 (5 bases). The CDR3 covers 14 residues. Trimming stripped 6 bases from V and 8 bases from J, with 19 bases between. Germline CDR1 MRHNA, CDR2 SNTAGT. The CDR3 loop reads CASRQDSAPWGYTF. The CDR3 DNA reads as TGTGCCAGCAGACAGGACTCTGCCCCGTGGGGCTACACCTTC.

This CDR3 reads CASSLVPQGAGTDTQYF. The CDR3 DNA reads as TGTGCCAGCAGCTTGGTGCCCCAGGGGGCTGGCACAGATACGCAGTATTTT. J is TRBJ2-3 and V is TRBV5-8, with 8 bases identical to TRBD1. Germline V CDR1 and CDR2: SGHTS, YDEGEE. This CDR3 has 17 residues. V gave up 0 bases and J gave up 1 base; unmatched junction bases: 7. The full variable domain, completed using reference TRBV5-8 and TRBJ2-3, is EAGVTQSPTHLIKTRGQQATLRCSPISGHTSVYWYQQALGLGLQFLLWYDEGEERNRGNFPPRFSGRQFPNYSSELNVNALELEDSALYLCASSLVPQGAGTDTQYFGPGTRLTVL.

J is TRBJ1-5 and V is TRBV27, with a possible D match to TRBD1 (6 bases). Trimming took 5 bases from V and 4 from J, leaving 12 bases between them. CDR1 MNHEY and CDR2 SMNVEV come from the germline V gene (reference sequence). This CDR3 spans 14 amino acids. This chain's CDR3 is CASSPWTVNQPQHF. DNA for the CDR3: TGTGCCAGCAGTCCATGGACAGTAAATCAGCCCCAGCATTTT.

This clone appeared a few times. V gene TRBV18 combines with J gene TRBJ2-7, with 11 nucleotides matching TRBD1. CDR1 is KGHSH and CDR2 is LQKENI in the germline V gene. This CDR3 has 15 residues. Trimming took 6 bases from V and 4 from J; bases not matched to a gene: 8. The CDR3 coding sequence is TGTGCCAGCTCCACAGGACAGGGGGCTGGATACGAGCAGTACTTC. This gives the protein CASSTGQGAGYEQYF.